Listed below are T cell receptor beta chains from one sample, sequenced in a study of shared clonotypes between healthy human individuals. This table comes from immunoSEQ multiplex PCR, and its TCRdb copy is limited to in-frame clones, with some not included. The repertoire holds approximately 2.5 million clones, with approximately 93% as singletons. The sequenced material came from naive CD4+ T cells from PBMCs. Receptors originate from a man aged 18 to 30 in good health. Some clones in this sample may be carry-over from other donors' samples. Each CDR3 is given with its conserved first and last residue. Each record gives: V gene, clone size, CDR3 protein. For some rows the clone size is stated as once, few or many, or as a class when expanded; others skip it.

>TRBV7-9|NA
CASSLPGRSQYF
>TRBV7-3|NA
CASSLSGLETQYF
>TRBV9|NA
CASSVGTDLEPQHF
>TRBV5-5|NA
CASSLASGYEQYF
>TRBV7-9|NA
CASSQTSGRGYNEQFF
>TRBV6-5|NA
CASSLQGAGANVLTF
>TRBV5-1|NA
CASSLGINTGELFF
>TRBV6-6|NA
CASSVQGATNEKLFF
>TRBV2|NA
CASSEVGATNEKLFF
>TRBV7-8|NA
CASSLGAGGEALWGRETQYF
>TRBV4-1|NA
CASSPGLARSSYNEQFF
>TRBV29-1|NA
CCYRTWSTDTQYF
>TRBV11-2|NA
CASKRRRGNEQFF
>TRBV5-4|NA
CASSLAGLAGYANTGELFF
>TRBV5-4|NA
CASSFVAGWTDTQYF
>TRBV28|NA
CASSSWDKGFF
>TRBV2|NA
CASTQGQELLEYF
>TRBV2|NA
CASSALGQPGRPTNEKLFF
>TRBV25-1|NA
CASSGQGFSSPLHF
>TRBV7-3|NA
CASSSTGSQGEQYF
>TRBV4-3|NA
CASSQVAGSDTGELFF
>TRBV5-4|NA
CASRNNRDKAFF
>TRBV7-6|NA
CASSLVVLETQYF
>TRBV6-5|NA
CASSPPTGGLSGYTF
>TRBV2|once
CASSSRGTGVNEQFF
>TRBV7-2|NA
CASSRRGGELFF
>TRBV6-6|once
CASSPGLPYNEQFF